The present T cell receptor beta chain was sequenced within a study of vaccination and CD4 T cells after COVID-19 (dated by TCRdb to 2022 to 2024). About the study as a whole: The convalescent cohort comprised six males and four females, including two Hispanic individuals, seven Caucasians, two Asians and one multiracial person. In ten to eleven COVID-19 convalescent patients and a handful of infection-naive healthy vaccine recipients, researchers compared the spike-specific CD4+ TCR repertoire from before mRNA vaccination with the repertoire from after. Post-COVID blood samples were collected from convalescent patients a median of around 96 days after diagnosis, with a range of about 35 to 170 days. The cultures were stimulated with overlapping spike peptide pools from SARS-CoV-2 and from the common cold coronaviruses HCoV-NL63, HCoV-OC43 and HCoV-229E. Each participant got two doses of either the Pfizer-BioNTech BNT162b2 vaccine (n=8) or the Moderna mRNA-1273 vaccine (n=2). Control cultures used a CEFX viral epitope pool as positive control, an HIV-1 Nef peptide pool as negative control, or no peptide. At the TCR clonotype level, an earlier paper using these donors assessed memory CD4+ T cell crossreactivity between SARS-CoV-2 and common cold coronavirus spike proteins. Post-vaccine blood samples were collected a median of about 72 days after the second vaccine dose, ranging from about 13 to 241 days. The full study reports these points: Relatively few convalescent patients were included in the study, and early timepoints after natural infection were not analyzed. Nearly all vaccine-specific clones in convalescent patients (304 of 307) were mono-reactive for SARS-CoV-2 spike rather than cross-reactive with common cold coronaviruses. Among convalescent patients, a median roughly 90% of the SARS-CoV-2-reactive clones seen after vaccination appeared only after vaccination, which suggests priming specific to the vaccine. An increase in the median number of SARS-CoV-2-reactive clonotypes from around 20 after infection to 38 after vaccination was observed, but the change was not found to be significant.

Comment on this clonotype: Its antigen is currently not known. The sample holds no much larger clone one base away, and base qualities are not on file.

Receptor libraries were prepared by PCR. TCR sequencing of DNA from cultured CD4+ T cells used the Oncomine TCR Beta short-read assay at the Johns Hopkins FTIC core. The QIAamp micro DNA kit was used to extract genomic DNA from the cultured CD4+ T cells. Oncomine TCR Beta libraries from cultured CD4+ T cells were pooled using unique dual indexes and sequenced on an Illumina iSeq 100. The original methods were these. Non-productive sequences were filtered out, and CDR3s that did not start with C, did not end with F or W, or were shorter than 7 amino acids were discarded. The MANAFEST web application was used to identify antigen-specific clonotypes by comparing peptide-stimulated wells against reference wells and other culture wells. To be called positive, a clone needed an FDR below 0.05, an odds ratio above 5, and a productive frequency above 0.1% in at least two of three replicate wells. Cross-reactive clonotypes were defined as significantly expanded in both SARS-CoV-2 spike wells and at least one common cold coronavirus spike condition. Similarity between CDR3 sequences was evaluated in R version 3.6.1 using Levenshtein distances (stringdist) and unrooted phylogenetic trees (ape). TCRdb's own reprocessing of the public reads used fastp at Q25 and MiXCR and kept productive beta chains. CDR3 protein sequences are deduplicated, and each keeps its most common genes and DNA. TCRdb, rather than the study authors, made the V and J calls. The sample table records about 7,500 distinct CDR3 sequences; around 45% of these occur just once. Approximately 15% of the sample lies in the top ten.

Relative to germline, V is missing 6 bases and J is missing 3 bases, with 6 bases of the junction outside any gene match. Inclusive of the bounding cysteine and phenylalanine, the CDR3 is 15 residues long. Kept here is only the CDR3 DNA, which spans 45 bases and is read in frame from base 1. From a lookup of the germline V gene (reference sequence), CDR1 and CDR2 are DFQATT and SNEGSKA. The treatment or condition label corresponds to: 10-day PBMC culture with coronavirus spike peptide pools or control peptides (ViraFEST assay). CD4+ T cells from unexposed donors were collected before the COVID-19 pandemic (2011-2018). The ViraFEST assay was used in the study, in which antigen-specific T cells were expanded with peptide pools and expanded clonotypes were subsequently identified by TCR sequencing. Each well held some 2 million PBMCs cultured with approximately 10 ug/ml peptide pools in IMDM containing 5% human AB serum and around 9 IU/ml IL-2. Half of the culture medium was replaced with fresh IL-2-containing medium on days 3 and 7. After about 10 days of culture, CD4+ T cells were isolated by negative selection using the EasySep CD4+ T cell isolation kit. Unexposed donor CD4+ T cells were tested for reactivity to SARS-CoV-2 S and N and four common cold coronavirus spike pools, as cell number allowed. Ficoll-Paque Plus gradient centrifugation was used to isolate PBMCs from whole blood, and the isolated PBMCs were then either used fresh or cryopreserved at -140C. In general, triplicate wells were set up for every culture condition. The leukapheresis product used for the unexposed donors was purchased from a commercial source.

The origin of this receptor is a human donor in good health. The material sequenced was CD4+ T cells from blood, cultured in vitro. The V gene is TRBV20-1 and the J gene is TRBJ2-3, with 13 bases aligning to TRBD2. This receptor has the CDR3 CSAELAGGITDTQYF. The DNA reads TGCAGTGCGGAACTAGCGGGGGGGATTACAGATACGCAGTATTTT.